This T cell receptor (beta chain) appears in the sequencing data of a study of blood T cell repertoires in COVID-19. The wider study: Samples taken during acute and convalescent COVID-19 were collected in the United States, Italy and Spain. From T cells, B-cell-depleted T cells, or PBMCs came the material, which was cDNA or gDNA.

This clone was seen just once. Per the original methods: Nucleated cell number was recorded as an estimate derived from reference gene primer amplification. The assay was immunoSEQ multiplex PCR, and TCRdb's table has in-frame clones only and misses some. That table is the source of V, J and clone size, and D and trimming were worked out from the DNA. This repertoire shows around 140,000 clones, approximately 90% found once; its top ten account for less than 20%. Sequencing was performed on peripheral blood. The source of this sequence is a man aged 50-59 years with active or convalescent COVID-19.

Here the CDR3 DNA reads TGCGCCAGCAGTCCCTCCACCAGCGGGAGCTCCTACAATGAGCAGTTCTTC. Residues: CASSPSTSGSSYNEQFF. The chain combines TRBV5-1 with TRBJ2-1; 8 bases agree with TRBD2. The ends lost 5 bases at V and 0 bases at J; junction bases unmatched: 10. The CDR3 length is 17 residues. Germline values: CDR1 SGHRS, CDR2 YFSETQ.